This T cell receptor (beta chain) was recovered during a study of blood T cell repertoires in COVID-19. After removal of 8 bases from V and 5 bases from J, the junction contained 12 bases not matched to a gene. This CDR3 comprises 15 residues. Germline values: CDR1 WSHSY, CDR2 SAAADI. Using immunoSEQ multiplex PCR, the repertoire was profiled, and TCRdb retains in-frame clones only, with some absent. The sample holds roughly 220,000 clones, approximately 80% seen once. This receptor was obtained from a man in his thirties or forties with active or convalescent COVID-19. The chain uses TRBV10-2 and TRBJ2-1, with TRBD2 identical over 7 bases. The sample comprised peripheral blood. Here the CDR3 DNA reads TGCGCCAGCTGGAGTCCCGGCGGGGGAAACAATGAGCAGTTCTTC. Translated, it gives CASWSPGGGNNEQFF.